Sequencing of this T cell receptor beta chain was carried out in a study of shared clonotypes between healthy human individuals. The study, taken as a whole, reports: Exclusively blood specimens were collected; tissue repertoires likely differ.

The ends were cut back, 4 bases at V and 4 bases at J, with 25 bases in the middle. CDR1 and CDR2 (germline): SGDLS, YYNGEE. The CDR3 runs 18 residues. The table came from immunoSEQ multiplex PCR; TCRdb's copy has only in-frame clones and leaves some out. The sample lists approximately 2,000,000 clones; just under 95% were seen once. Notes on this clone: Its antigen is undetermined.

It was into CD45RA+ naive and CD45RA-negative memory subsets that the CD4+ cells were split. This receptor was identified in a man aged 18 to 29 in good health. Some clones in this sample may be carry-over from other donors' samples. Sequenced input: naive CD4+ T cells from PBMCs. Subset in this sample: CD45RA+ positively selected. V and J are TRBV9 and TRBJ2-3; D may be TRBD2 (6 bases). The CDR3 coding sequence is TGTGCCAGCAGCCCAGCTTTTGGGGGAGCGGGTTCCGCAGATACGCAGTATTTT. This encodes CASSPAFGGAGSADTQYF.